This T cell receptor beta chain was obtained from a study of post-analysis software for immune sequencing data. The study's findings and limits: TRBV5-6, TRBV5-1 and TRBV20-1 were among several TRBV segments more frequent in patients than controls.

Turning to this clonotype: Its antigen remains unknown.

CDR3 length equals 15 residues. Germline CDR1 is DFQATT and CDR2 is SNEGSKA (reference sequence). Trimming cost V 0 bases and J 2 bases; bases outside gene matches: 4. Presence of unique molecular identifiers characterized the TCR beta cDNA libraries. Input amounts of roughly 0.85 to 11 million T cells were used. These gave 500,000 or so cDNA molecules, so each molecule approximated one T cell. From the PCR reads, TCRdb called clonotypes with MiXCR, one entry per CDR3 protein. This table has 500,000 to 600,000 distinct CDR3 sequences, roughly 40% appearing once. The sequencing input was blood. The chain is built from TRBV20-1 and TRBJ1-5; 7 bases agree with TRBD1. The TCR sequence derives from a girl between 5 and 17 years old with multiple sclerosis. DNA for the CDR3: TGCAGTGCTAGAGAAGGTACAGGGGGCAATCAGCCCCAGCATTTT. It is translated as CSAREGTGGNQPQHF.